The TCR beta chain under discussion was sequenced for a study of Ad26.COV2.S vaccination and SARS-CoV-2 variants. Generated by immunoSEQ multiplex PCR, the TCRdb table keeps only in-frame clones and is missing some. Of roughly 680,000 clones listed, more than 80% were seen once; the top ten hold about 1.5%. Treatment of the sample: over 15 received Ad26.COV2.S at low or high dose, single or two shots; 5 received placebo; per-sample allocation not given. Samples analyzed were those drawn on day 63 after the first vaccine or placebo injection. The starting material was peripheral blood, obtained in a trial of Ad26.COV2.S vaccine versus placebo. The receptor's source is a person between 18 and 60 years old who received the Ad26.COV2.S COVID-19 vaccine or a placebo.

The CDR3 sequence: CASRVPDKNTGELFF. DNA for the CDR3: TGTGCCAGTAGAGTCCCGGACAAGAACACCGGGGAGCTGTTTTTT. This chain uses TRBV19 with TRBJ2-2; TRBD1 might be the D (5 bases). From germline, CDR1 is LNHDA and CDR2 SQIVND (reference sequence). The CDR3 is made up of 15 amino acids. Trimming removed 6 bases from V and 1 base from J, with 12 bases in between.